Below, one TCR beta chain is given with its context. Its antigen has not been determined. One end of the junction does not line up with germline, which may come from a read error. Receptor amplification or capture employed the immunoSEQ multiplex PCR assay. A mixture of 60 forward primers for TCR Vbeta segments and 13 reverse primers for TCR Jbeta segments was used in the multiplex PCR. The CDR3 region of rearranged TCR beta genes was amplified from genomic DNA with a multiplex PCR assay. The Illumina HiSeq System was used to sequence the amplified TCR beta libraries as 87-base-pair reads. On the study's bioinformatics: A later analysis tallied roughly 78 million unique TCR beta chains across the 666 repertoires, and around 12 million of those chains were shared by two or more donors. A nearest-neighbor algorithm error-corrected the raw reads and collapsed the reads into unique sequences, merging closely related sequences to remove PCR and sequencing errors. CDR3 sequences were aligned to IMGT reference sequences to assign V, D and J gene segments. For a sequence to be retained, at least a six-nucleotide match to both a V gene segment and a J gene segment was required. Rearrangements were called productive when the CDR3 lacked stop codons and stayed in frame with V and J; all others were non-productive. CDR3 was defined by IMGT convention, running from the second conserved V-encoded cysteine to the conserved J-encoded phenylalanine. The earlier analysis of approximately 500 of the donors excluded sequences that lacked an unambiguous match to a single V gene segment. An earlier analysis of 587 of the donors called V segments functional above 56.7% productive rearrangements and segregating when the between-donor standard deviation exceeded 5%. A statistical classification framework was built to diagnose cytomegalovirus status from the catalog of TCR beta chain sequences. V and J gene assignment, in a later analysis, came from comparing TCR nucleotide sequences with IMGT/GENE-DB human TR gene sequences. The TCRdist pipeline was used in a later analysis to assign CDR3 sequences and most-parsimonious VDJ recombination scenarios. In a later analysis, every TCR beta chain was defined by the combination of its CDR3 amino acid sequence and its V-gene family, and reads without a unique V-gene family were dropped. A later analysis removed 500 to 650 highly shared, low-generation-probability nucleotide sequences to deal with suspected cross-contamination and a sequencing artifact. For each public chain, a later analysis derived a clonal expansion index from normalized ranks of inferred template counts within each repertoire. In a later analysis, generation probabilities were computed with a VDJ recombination model fitted to out-of-frame rearrangements, and the resulting probabilities were checked against IGoR. In a later analysis, TCR-TCR, TCR-HLA and TCR-CMV co-occurrence was scored with hypergeometric tests, and a repertoire-size bias correction was applied to TCR pairs. A later analysis estimated false discovery rates by permuting HLA or CMV assignments 20 times. In a later analysis, co-occurring TCRs were grouped using DBSCAN, with TCRdist sequence similarity added in when clustering inside HLA-allele-positive subsets. Repertoires with fewer than 30,000 or more than 120,000 public chains, plus five repertoires with anomalous nucleotide sharing, were excluded from co-occurrence clustering. TCRdb obtained this table from immuneACCESS and retained in-frame rearrangements with V and J assigned. These tables miss some clones; where compared with another copy, unresolved V genes account for less than half of the shortfall, and the remainder is unexplained. Clone size and the V and J calls come from that table; the DNA yielded D and trimming. The sample profile shows 95,000 to 150,000 clones; more than 60% of them were found once. About 8.3% of the sample rests with the top ten.

CDR1 MNHEY and CDR2 SVGAGI are derived from the germline V gene. The CDR3, cysteine through phenylalanine, is 12 amino acids long. CDR3 DNA only is kept here, 36 bases in frame from base 1. The cohort consisted of fewer than 700 healthy bone marrow donors. At the time of sampling, every cohort member was nominally healthy, though immune exposures that went unrecorded were likely present. The donor was CMV seropositive and was included in the group of 289 seropositive cohort members. A peripheral blood sample was provided by each donor, and peripheral blood mononuclear cells were used for TCR beta sequencing. Genomic DNA was extracted from the blood cell samples with the Qiagen DNeasy Blood Extraction Kit. The data derive from a study of cytomegalovirus exposure and HLA in healthy donors (dated by TCRdb to 2016 to 2017). For the study in its entirety: According to an earlier analysis of 587 of the donors, about 190 million T cells yielded 90 million to 140 million unique TCR beta sequences and about 300 Gb of sequence data. Roughly 300 gigabases of sequencing data and tens of millions of unique TCR sequences were included in an early release covering around 650 HLA-typed donors. The genetic ancestry cluster associated with self-reported Caucasian donors included approximately 85% of the 398 genotyped donors. The study was designed to test whether signatures of past pathogen exposure could be identified by cataloging public T cell receptors. Using immunosequencing, the study profiled T cell repertoires from 500 to 800 subjects and related those repertoires to cytomegalovirus serostatus. In addition to the first cohort of 650 to 800 subjects, a separate validation cohort of about 120 different subjects was used. To predict cytomegalovirus infection status, the study brought together high-throughput TCR immunosequencing, statistical association of individual TCRs with disease status, and machine learning. To study patterns of TCR occurrence, a later analysis re-analyzed previously published TCR beta repertoires from 500 to 850 donors and added high-resolution HLA genotyping. The later analysis used no new phenotypic data to find candidate immune exposures, relying instead on TCR beta sequences and their occurrence across donors. In an earlier analysis of about 590 of the donors, high-throughput TCR beta sequencing was used to judge whether each TCR beta V gene segment behaved as functional or pseudogenic. Donor age, sex, ethnicity and CMV serostatus were compiled together with the repertoire data. Genome-wide SNP genotypes for about 65% of the roughly 670 donors were used in a later genetic analysis, which treated that subset as a discovery cohort. Every discovery cohort repertoire had been produced on one sequencing platform. HLA typing included class I and class II loci at four-digit resolution. Typing coverage differed by locus: A, B, C, DRB1 and DQB1 were typed in roughly 620-630 donors, DQA1 in 522, DPA1 in some 570, and DPB1 in 472. Because of strong linkage in the cohort, five DR-DQ haplotypes were treated as single units for association and clustering. Among roughly 400 genotyped donors of the cohort, an average of approximately 240,000 unique TCR beta nucleotide sequences was sequenced per donor, of which roughly 18% were non-productive.

What the study reported, not specific to this receptor: In a later genetic analysis, fewer N-insertions in productive TCRs were reported among donors in an Asian-associated ancestry cluster than the approximately 710-donor mean. An earlier analysis of roughly 570 of the donors showed that most TCR beta V segments appeared in productive rearrangements either about 90% or about 30% of the time, which broadly matched IMGT annotations. A later analysis found that HLA-associated TCR beta chains were more clonally expanded and had lower generation probabilities than equally common non-associated chains. A further reported finding was that TCR beta sequences accurately predicted the HLA-A and HLA-B alleles for most subjects in the first cohort. Because some donors lacked HLA typing at each locus, the association tests relied only on the typed subset. The classifier was reported to diagnose cytomegalovirus status with high specificity and sensitivity in both the original and validation cohorts. In a later analysis, the rate of TCR association differed among HLA loci, with DRB1 alleles having the most associated TCRs and HLA-C alleles having the fewest. Immune exposure information for the cohort was limited to CMV serostatus. An association between a missense DCLRE1C variant and V-gene and J-gene trimming of TCR beta chains was found in a later genetic analysis and replicated in an independent cohort. A cluster of highly shared sequence variants was judged likely to represent a technical artifact of the sequencing pipeline. Presence/absence analyses assumed roughly uniform sequencing depth across donors, an assumption that may not hold. Correlated functional status among segregating V segments might be attributable to linkage disequilibrium, but an unknown experimental factor could not be ruled out. This cohort had only TCR beta chains sequenced, and the lack of alpha or paired-chain data limited which features could be detected. Most TCR sequences were observed very rarely across donors, whereas some public TCRs were present in many individuals. Specific HLA alleles were associated with over 15,000 TCR beta sequences at a false discovery rate of 0.05 in a later analysis. A later analysis reported that several top co-occurrence clusters appeared linked to parvovirus B19, influenza, CMV and Epstein-Barr virus. When HLA alleles, especially DR and DQ, strongly co-occurred, TCR associations were difficult to assign to individual alleles. According to the authors, the approach could potentially be generalized to other disease states and immunological phenotypes. A total of some 180 TCR beta chains were listed by the study as associated with cytomegalovirus. Because counts were too low, some 16 rarely observed V segments, including chromosome 9 orphons, were excluded from the earlier analysis of 500 to 700 of the donors. Some IMGT-functional V segments, including TRBV6-2 and TRBV6-3, could not be distinguished by the 87-base-pair reads and were therefore excluded. A later analysis found that most CMV-associated TCR beta chains appeared HLA-restricted, with HLA associations seemingly driven largely by CMV exposure. In vitro tests confirmed that a few of the cytomegalovirus-associated TCR beta chains recognize cytomegalovirus antigens.

The sample taken for sequencing was PBMCs. The chain was built from TRBV6-5 and TRBJ2-2; a weak D assignment points to TRBD2 (6 bases agree). The TCR originated in a woman between 40 and 50 years old in good health and CMV-seropositive. At the DNA level, the sequence is TGTGCCAGCAGCTCCCGGACCGGGGGGCTGTTTTTT. The encoded protein is CASSSRTGGLFF.